The 10 T cell receptor beta chains reported below all come from one sample, sequenced in a study of cytomegalovirus exposure and HLA in healthy donors. 13 Jbeta primers and 60 Vbeta primers were used for the PCR. Sequencing used immunoSEQ multiplex PCR; TCRdb keeps in-frame clones, though not all of them. This repertoire includes about 160,000 clones. Sequenced input: PBMCs. All receptors come from a man aged 25 to 45 in good health and CMV-seronegative.

This chain connects TRBV5-1 to TRBJ2-5, with D maybe TRBD1 (5 bases). With 2 bases removed from V and 3 bases from J, the gap between germline ends came to 11 bases. From germline, CDR1 is SGHRS and CDR2 YFSETQ. The CDR3 contains 14 residues. CDR3: CASSFDGAEETQYF. In DNA, the CDR3 is TGCGCCAGCAGCTTTGATGGGGCCGAAGAGACCCAGTACTTC.

The chain links TRBV4-2 to TRBJ2-7; TRBD2 matches 10 bases. The CDR3 extends over 16 amino acids. With V trimmed by 1 base and J by 0 bases, 3 bases remained unmatched. Germline V gene sequence: CDR1 LGHNA, CDR2 YNFKEQ. CDR3 DNA: TGTGCCAGCAGCCAAGGATCTAGCGGGAGCTCCTACGAGCAGTACTTC. Protein: CASSQGSSGSSYEQYF.

This sequence joins TRBV19 and TRBJ2-5, with TRBD1 identical over 8 bases. CDR1 and CDR2 from the germline V gene are LNHDA and SQIVND (reference sequence). The V and J ends lost 1 base and 9 bases, in that order; junction bases with no gene match: 7. The CDR3 covers 14 residues. For the CDR3, the DNA is TGTGCCAGTAGTATAGCGGGACAGGCTCCAGCCCAGTACTTC. Translating gives CASSIAGQAPAQYF. Full variable domain (outside the CDR3, taken from reference TRBV19 and TRBJ2-5): DGGITQSPKYLFRKEGQNVTLSCEQNLNHDAMYWYRQDPGQGLRLIYYSQIVNDFQKGDIAEGYSVSREKKESFPLTVTSAQKNPTAFYLCASSIAGQAPAQYFGPGTRLLVL.

In DNA form, the CDR3 reads TGCAGCGTAACGGAGCCGGGACTCCCGTATGGCTACACCTTC. Its translation is CSVTEPGLPYGYTF. The chain combines TRBV29-1 with TRBJ1-2, with a weak D call TRBD1 (5 bases). CDR3 length equals 14 residues. Trimming took 6 bases from V and 5 from J, leaving 19 bases between them. CDR1 is SQVTM, CDR2 ANQGSEA, per germline.

This chain connects TRBV29-1 to TRBJ2-3; D perhaps matches TRBD1 (6 bases). The V gene's germline CDR1 is SQVTM and CDR2 ANQGSEA. The CDR3 runs 13 residues. V was trimmed by 3 bases and J by 2 bases, leaving 9 bases between them. The CDR3 loop is CSVDQGYTDTQYF. In nucleotides, the CDR3 is TGCAGCGTTGACCAGGGGTACACAGATACGCAGTATTTT.

The chain carries TRBV9 and TRBJ2-7; weak D call: TRBD2 (5 bases). Trimming cost V 4 bases and J 2 bases, with 16 bases left between them. This CDR3 is 15 amino acids long. Germline loops: CDR1 SGDLS, CDR2 YYNGEE. CDR3: CASSPRGRKAYEQYF. CDR3 DNA sequence: TGTGCCAGCAGCCCCCGAGGGCGGAAGGCCTACGAGCAGTACTTC.

This chain connects TRBV10-3 to TRBJ1-3; D is ambiguous. In germline, CDR1 is ENHRY, CDR2 SYGVKD. The CDR3 spans 13 residues. The V end was cut by 5 bases, the J end by 0 bases, with 5 bases between. CDR3 nucleotides: TGTGCCATCAGTCTCTTCTCTGGAAACACCATATATTTT. Amino acids: CAISLFSGNTIYF.

J is TRBJ1-5 and V is TRBV10-2, with unresolved D. The germline V gene encodes CDR1 WSHSY and CDR2 SAAADI. The CDR3 totals 17 residues. Between the trimmed V and J ends, which lost 3 bases and 3 bases, there was a span of 18 bases. As DNA, the CDR3 is TGCGCCAGCAGTGACTATCTAGGAGGCCTTCCCAATCAGCCCCAGCATTTT. Translating gives CASSDYLGGLPNQPQHF.

The chain employs TRBV6-5 and TRBJ2-2, with TRBD1 matching 7 bases. The CDR3 extends over 16 amino acids. Germline values: CDR1 MNHEY, CDR2 SVGAGI. V lost 2 bases, J lost 1 base, and 4 bases stayed unmatched. CDR3 nucleotides: TGTGCCAGCAGTTACACCTACAGGGGGAACACCGGGGAGCTGTTTTTT. This codes for CASSYTYRGNTGELFF.

This chain links TRBV5-8 with TRBJ2-1; TRBD1 agrees at 10 bases. The V gene's germline CDR1 is SGHTS and CDR2 YDEGEE. With 4 bases clipped from V and 8 bases from J, the junction kept 6 bases outside the gene matches. This CDR3 is built from 14 residues. The CDR3 here is CASSLRDRGDEQFF. The CDR3 region has the DNA TGTGCCAGCAGCCTCCGGGACAGGGGTGATGAGCAGTTCTTC.